These 20 T cell receptor beta chains share one sample of origin, sequenced in a study of T-cell reconstitution after alpha-beta-depleted transplantation in children. Unique molecular identifiers were incorporated into the prepared TCRbeta library. TCRdb redid the calling of the PCR reads with MiXCR, one entry per CDR3 protein. The sample consists of approximately 650,000 distinct CDR3 sequences, around 13% of them appearing once. The material was PBMCs, obtained before TCRalphabeta/CD19-depleted stem cell transplant. All receptors derive from a girl aged 2-10 years with congenital amegakaryocytic thrombocytopenia, due to receive a stem cell transplant.

V is TRBV20-1 and J is TRBJ2-1, with 7 bases lining up with TRBD2. V shed 7 bases and J 6 bases; nucleotides not matched to a gene: 12. The CDR3 loop spans 14 amino acids. Per germline, CDR1 DFQATT and CDR2 SNEGSKA (reference sequence). In DNA form, the CDR3 reads TGCAGTGTTGGAGTGGGCGGGAGAGGCAATGAGCAGTTCTTC. It translates to CSVGVGGRGNEQFF.

The chain couples TRBV3-1 to TRBJ1-2; no firm D call. The germline V gene has CDR1 LGHDT and CDR2 YNNKEL (reference sequence). V was cut by 0 bases and J by 8 bases, with 10 bases left in between. The CDR3 totals 13 residues. In nucleotides, the CDR3 is TGTGCCAGCAGCCAAGAGGGTACAGCCGGCTACACCTTC. It is translated as CASSQEGTAGYTF.

This chain connects TRBV7-7 to TRBJ2-7; TRBD1 agrees at 7 bases. The CDR3 has 16 amino acids. J gave up 2 bases and V 1 base, and 8 bases lay outside the gene matches. Per the germline V gene, CDR1 is SSHAT and CDR2 is FNYEAQ (reference sequence). In DNA, the CDR3 is TGTGCCAGCAGCTTAGGCGTCGCGACAGGGCCCTACGAGCAGTACTTC. This codes for CASSLGVATGPYEQYF.

In DNA, the CDR3 is TGTGCCAGCACCCAGACTAGCGGGAGGGAAAAGACCCAGTACTTC. It specifies CASTQTSGREKTQYF. The V and J genes are TRBV2 and TRBJ2-5, with 14 bases identical to TRBD2. The junction had 7 bases not matched to a gene; V was cut back by 7 bases and J by 6 bases. CDR1 SNHLY and CDR2 FYNNEI come from the germline V gene. CDR3 length: 15 amino acids.

This clonotype has more than one count but fewer than ten. The rearrangement joins TRBV18 to TRBJ2-2, with TRBD1 identical over 7 bases. This CDR3 spans 15 amino acids. The V segment lost 5 bases and the J segment 5 bases; nucleotides outside the gene matches: 8. Germline loops: CDR1 KGHSH, CDR2 LQKENI. The CDR3 coding sequence is TGTGCCAGCTCATCCCGACAGGGCGGAACCGGGGAGCTGTTTTTT. It yields the protein CASSSRQGGTGELFF. The variable domain in full, with the rest retrieved from reference TRBV18 and TRBJ2-2, is NAGVMQNPRHLVRRRGQEARLRCSPMKGHSHVYWYRQLPEEGLKFMVYLQKENIIDESGMPKERFSAEFPKEGPSILRIQQVVRGDSAAYFCASSSRQGGTGELFFGEGSRLTVL.

The table lists this clonotype with a few counts. The chain combines TRBV10-3 with TRBJ2-7; D may be TRBD2 (6 bases). Germline CDR1 ENHRY, CDR2 SYGVKD. V was pared by 5 bases and J by 6 bases, with 14 bases between. The CDR3 is 13 amino acids. The CDR3 sequence: CAISRWTIGEQYF. DNA of the CDR3: TGTGCCATCAGTCGCTGGACTATCGGCGAGCAGTACTTC.

This clonotype turned up a few times. This sequence joins TRBV7-8 and TRBJ2-7; D ambiguous. CDR1 is SGHVS and CDR2 is FQNEAQ in the germline V gene. With 1 base removed from V and 5 bases from J, the gap between germline ends came to 6 bases. There are 12 residues in the CDR3. CDR3 DNA sequence: TGTGCCAGCAGCTTAGTCCCTAACGAGCAGTACTTC. It specifies CASSLVPNEQYF.

This clonotype was found many times. The rearrangement links TRBV20-1 to TRBJ1-1; 7 bases line up with TRBD1. There are 13 residues in the CDR3. Germline trimming cut 5 bases from V and 3 bases from J; bases unmatched to any gene: 6. From germline, CDR1 is DFQATT and CDR2 SNEGSKA (reference sequence). The CDR3 DNA reads TGCAGTGCTGAAGGACAGGCCGACACTGAAGCTTTCTTT. Translated: CSAEGQADTEAFF.

V and J are TRBV6-5 and TRBJ1-1; 11 positions agree with TRBD1. The CDR3 runs 12 residues. With 6 bases clipped from V and 12 bases from J, the junction kept 6 bases outside the gene matches. Germline CDR1 is MNHEY and CDR2 is SVGAGI. Here the CDR3 reads CASSLGQGASFF. CDR3 DNA sequence: TGTGCCAGCAGCCTAGGACAGGGGGCTTCTTTCTTT.

This clonotype has just a few counts. The rearrangement links TRBV7-9 to TRBJ2-2, with D tentatively TRBD2 (6 bases). Germline CDR1 SEHNR, CDR2 FQNEAQ (reference sequence). V shed 6 bases and J shed 3 bases, with 17 bases lying between them. This CDR3 contains 16 residues. This CDR3 is CASRPAGLKHTGELFF. CDR3 nucleotide sequence: TGTGCCAGCAGACCCGCGGGACTTAAACACACCGGGGAGCTGTTTTTT.

V is TRBV19 and J is TRBJ2-5; D might be TRBD1 or TRBD2, each matching 5 bases. The CDR3 extends over 14 amino acids. CDR1 is LNHDA, CDR2 SQIVND, per germline (reference sequence). Trimming took off 3 bases at V and 2 bases at J, with 10 bases between the two ends. The CDR3 reads CASSIGTVQETQYF. CDR3 sequence (DNA): TGTGCCAGTAGTATCGGGACCGTACAAGAGACCCAGTACTTC.

As for this clonotype: Its ends do not fully match the called genes, so a read error is possible. The chain carries TRBV25-1 and TRBJ1-2; no definite D call. Germline V gene data show CDR1 as MGHDK and CDR2 as SYGVNS. The CDR3 is 12 residues long. CDR3 nucleotide sequence: TGTGCCAGCAGTGAGGAATACACCCCTAGCGCCTTC. Its protein is CASSEEYTPSAF.

The table lists this clonotype with many counts. The chain has TRBV20-1 and TRBJ2-7; 10 nucleotides agree with TRBD2. The V gene's germline CDR1 is DFQATT and CDR2 SNEGSKA (reference sequence). The V and J ends lost 0 bases and 3 bases, in that order; junction bases with no gene match: 14. The CDR3 contains 18 residues. CDR3 sequence: CSARDSGRSGFEYYEQYF. For the CDR3, the DNA is TGCAGTGCTAGAGATAGCGGGAGGTCAGGTTTTGAGTACTACGAGCAGTACTTC.

This clonotype has at least ten counts. The gene calls are TRBV12-3 or TRBV12-4 and TRBJ2-7; D may correspond to TRBD1 or TRBD2 (5 bases each). The germline V and J ends were trimmed by 6 bases and 2 bases, with 14 bases remaining between them. The CDR3 spans 14 residues. The DNA for the CDR3 is TGTGCCAGCAGCCTAACGCAGGGACCCTACGAGCAGTACTTC. Translation gives CASSLTQGPYEQYF.

Note on this clonotype: This may be a read error, as it is one base from a much larger clone. The chain combines TRBV12-3 or TRBV12-4 with TRBJ2-5; D remains unclear. The length of the CDR3 is 14 residues. CDR3 region: CASSFSAASETRYF. Here the CDR3 DNA reads TGTGCCAGCAGTTTTAGTGCGGCTTCGGAGACCCGGTACTTC.

This clonotype was seen more than once but under ten times. This sequence joins TRBV28 and TRBJ2-1; the match to TRBD2 covers 10 bases. Losses at the gene ends were 3 bases for V and 10 bases for J; bases not matched to a gene: 15. The CDR3 spans 17 residues. Germline V gene data show CDR1 as MDHEN and CDR2 as SYDVKM. The CDR3 coding sequence is TGTGCCAGCAGTTTGACCGGGACTAGCGTCACTACAGGAGAGCAGTTCTTC. It codes for CASSLTGTSVTTGEQFF.

This chain uses TRBV5-1 with TRBJ2-7; D unresolved. The germline V gene encodes CDR1 SGHRS and CDR2 YFSETQ. V shed 4 bases and J shed 6 bases, with 11 bases lying between them. This CDR3 comprises 12 residues. CDR3 region: CASSRSAGEQYF. The DNA of the CDR3 is TGCGCCAGCAGCCGCTCGGCAGGCGAGCAGTACTTC.

This sequence joins TRBV27 and TRBJ2-7; the match to TRBD2 covers 8 bases. Germline V gene lookup returns CDR1 MNHEY and CDR2 SMNVEV (reference sequence). This CDR3 spans 14 amino acids. Trimming at V came to 10 bases and at J to 2 bases, leaving 10 bases not matched to a gene. The CDR3 reads CATSSGSRTYEQYF. CDR3 bases: TGTGCCACCTCGAGCGGGAGCCGTACCTACGAGCAGTACTTC.

This clonotype was detected only a few times. The V gene is TRBV7-9, the J gene TRBJ2-1; 9 nucleotides align to TRBD2. Looked up from germline, CDR1 is SEHNR and CDR2 is FQNEAQ (reference sequence). The CDR3 runs to 17 residues. The V segment lost 4 bases and the J segment 6 bases; nucleotides outside the gene matches: 13. In nucleotides, the CDR3 is TGTGCCAGCAGCTCGCTCCTGCTAGCGGGACCGGTCAATGAGCAGTTCTTC. It codes for CASSSLLLAGPVNEQFF.

Only a few counts were recorded for this clonotype. The chain combines TRBV30 with TRBJ1-1, with D perhaps TRBD1 (6 bases). The CDR3 runs 11 residues. Trimming took 5 bases from V and 6 from J, leaving 10 bases between them. Germline V gene lookup returns CDR1 GTSNPN and CDR2 SVGIG (reference sequence). In nucleotides, the CDR3 is TGTGCCTGGCACAACAGGGCTGAAGCTTTCTTT. Translation gives CAWHNRAEAFF.